The 23 T cell receptor beta chains below were found in one sample sequenced in a study of cytomegalovirus exposure and HLA in healthy donors. Data came from immunoSEQ multiplex PCR; TCRdb stores just in-frame clones and leaves some out. The sample holds 90,000 to 100,000 clones, approximately 88% seen once. Sequencing was performed on PBMCs. These TCRs come from a woman aged 25 to 39 in good health and CMV-seronegative.

CDR3 sequence: CASSFQGGQETQYF. Here the CDR3 DNA reads TGTGCCAGCAGCTTCCAGGGAGGGCAAGAGACCCAGTACTTC. The rearrangement uses TRBV11-3 and TRBJ2-5; TRBD2 aligns across 7 bases. The V segment lost 3 bases and the J segment 2 bases; nucleotides outside the gene matches: 3. CDR1 and CDR2 (germline): SGHNT, YENEEA. This CDR3 region has 14 residues.

V and J are TRBV6-5 and TRBJ1-1; 9 positions agree with TRBD1. The CDR3 has 13 amino acids. Trimming cost V 1 base and J 10 bases; bases outside gene matches: 4. Per the germline V gene, CDR1 is MNHEY and CDR2 is SVGAGI. CDR3 nucleotide sequence: TGTGCCAGCAGTTACTGGACAGGGGACCGAGCTTTCTTT. Its translation: CASSYWTGDRAFF.

This chain connects TRBV5-4 to TRBJ1-5; possibly TRBD1 for D (5 bases). V was clipped by 4 bases and J by 0 bases, with 11 bases between them. CDR1 SGHNT and CDR2 YYREEE come from the germline V gene (reference sequence). The length of the CDR3 is 15 residues. CDR3 sequence (DNA): TGTGCCAGCAGCAAGGGGCCCGGTAGCAATCAGCCCCAGCATTTT. This codes for CASSKGPGSNQPQHF. Looking up the rest from reference TRBV5-4 and TRBJ1-5 gives the full variable domain: ETGVTQSPTHLIKTRGQQVTLRCSSQSGHNTVSWYQQALGQGPQFIFQYYREEENGRGNFPPRFSGLQFPNYSSELNVNALELDDSALYLCASSKGPGSNQPQHFGDGTRLSIL.

The V and J genes are TRBV19 and TRBJ2-1; 9 nucleotides line up with TRBD1. The CDR3 is made up of 16 amino acids. Losses at the gene ends were 5 bases for V and 10 bases for J; bases not matched to a gene: 15. From germline, CDR1 is LNHDA and CDR2 SQIVND (reference sequence). As DNA, the CDR3 is TGTGCCAGTAGTCCCCTAACCGGGACAGGGAATAGCGAGCAGTTCTTC. This gives the protein CASSPLTGTGNSEQFF.

This rearrangement joins TRBV14 to TRBJ2-7; possible D gene TRBD1, 6 bases. CDR3 size: 14 residues. V lost 1 base and J 3 bases, leaving 10 bases between the germline ends. The germline CDR1 and CDR2 sequences are SGHDN and FVKESK. DNA for the CDR3: TGTGCCAGCAGCCAAGCCCTCAGGGGCTACGAGCAGTACTTC. It encodes CASSQALRGYEQYF.

The CDR3 here is CASPAGRTSNYGYTF. As DNA, the CDR3 is TGTGCCAGCCCGGCGGGCAGAACGTCAAACTATGGCTACACCTTC. This chain links TRBV2 with TRBJ1-2; D remains ambiguous. Germline V gene lookup returns CDR1 SNHLY and CDR2 FYNNEI. Deletions cut 8 bases from V and 2 bases from J, with 18 bases between. CDR3 length: 15 residues.

V and J are TRBV19 and TRBJ2-5; weak D call: TRBD1 (5 bases). The CDR3 is made up of 13 amino acids. CDR1 is LNHDA and CDR2 is SQIVND in the germline V gene (reference sequence). The germline V and J ends were trimmed by 4 bases and 2 bases, with 8 bases remaining between them. As DNA, the CDR3 is TGTGCCAGTAGTAAGCAGGGACAAGAGACCCAGTACTTC. Its protein is CASSKQGQETQYF.

The J gene is TRBJ2-5, the V gene TRBV28, with 7 positions matching TRBD1. Trimming removed 6 bases from V and 2 bases from J; junction bases left unmatched: 6. Germline-derived CDR1 and CDR2 are MDHEN and SYDVKM. This CDR3 has 14 amino acids. CDR3 bases: TGTGCCAGCAGCGCAGACAGGGCGCAAGAGACCCAGTACTTC. It yields the protein CASSADRAQETQYF.

V and J are TRBV2 and TRBJ2-2, with no clear D. CDR1 and CDR2 from the germline V gene are SNHLY and FYNNEI. The V end was cut by 6 bases, the J end by 2 bases, with 7 bases between. The CDR3 sequence is 13 residues long. CDR3 sequence reads: CASRNTNTGELFF. As DNA, the CDR3 is TGTGCCAGCAGGAACACCAACACCGGGGAGCTGTTTTTT.

The chain joins TRBV19 to TRBJ2-7; 8 bases align to TRBD2. CDR1 and CDR2 from the germline V gene are LNHDA and SQIVND (reference sequence). The CDR3 covers 13 residues. V gave up 8 bases and J gave up 4 bases; unmatched junction bases: 7. The CDR3 sequence: CASPGLEKYEQYF. The CDR3 nucleotides are TGTGCCAGTCCGGGACTAGAAAAATACGAGCAGTACTTC.

The rearrangement links TRBV12-5 to TRBJ1-1, with D perhaps TRBD1 (5 bases). The CDR3 totals 13 residues. V dropped 1 base and J dropped 5 bases, with 8 bases sitting between them. Per germline, CDR1 LGHNT and CDR2 FRNRAP. As DNA, the CDR3 is TGTGCTAGTGGTTTGGAGGGGCGGACTGAAGCTTTCTTT. Translated, it gives CASGLEGRTEAFF.

The chain couples TRBV11-2 to TRBJ1-3; no definite D call. CDR3 length: 13 amino acids. Germline V gene sequence: CDR1 SGHAT, CDR2 FQNNGV. Trimming removed 3 bases at V and 6 bases at J, with 9 bases between. CDR3 loop: CASSLHMVNTIYF. The CDR3 DNA sequence: TGTGCCAGCAGCTTGCACATGGTAAACACCATATATTTT.

The rearrangement joins TRBV27 to TRBJ1-2; no reliable D call. V lost 5 bases to trimming and J lost 4 bases, with 14 bases between them. Germline V gene data show CDR1 as MNHEY and CDR2 as SMNVEV (reference sequence). This CDR3 is built from 14 residues. The CDR3 DNA reads TGTGCCAGCAGTCTAAGTTACGACTCCTATGGCTACACCTTC. Translation: CASSLSYDSYGYTF.

The chain is built from TRBV6-5 and TRBJ1-5; a possible D gene is TRBD1 (6 bases). Germline V gene lookup returns CDR1 MNHEY and CDR2 SVGAGI. CDR3 length: 15 residues. The V end was cut by 7 bases, the J end by 4 bases, with 17 bases between. CDR3 DNA sequence: TGTGCCAGCATGGTTCGGGGGGCAGGTAATCAGCCCCAGCATTTT. Translated: CASMVRGAGNQPQHF.

CDR3 amino acids: CASSVGTGTYEQYF. The CDR3, as DNA: TGTGCCAGCAGCGTTGGGACAGGCACCTACGAGCAGTACTTC. The rearrangement links TRBV11-2 to TRBJ2-7; the match to TRBD1 covers 8 bases. The CDR3 contains 14 residues. Looked up from germline, CDR1 is SGHAT and CDR2 is FQNNGV. Trimming removed 5 bases from V and 2 bases from J; junction bases left unmatched: 5.

The V and J genes are TRBV6-5 and TRBJ1-1, with TRBD1 as a possible D gene (6 bases). CDR1 is MNHEY and CDR2 is SVGAGI in the germline V gene. This CDR3 has 15 residues. The V end was cut by 0 bases, the J end by 4 bases, with 12 bases between. The DNA for the CDR3 is TGTGCCAGCAGTTACTCGCAGGGGAGGGTCACTGAAGCTTTCTTT. It codes for CASSYSQGRVTEAFF.

This clone turned up a few times. The chain joins TRBV18 to TRBJ1-2; D remains unclear. CDR3 length: 13 amino acids. Trimming took off 3 bases at V and 3 bases at J, with 8 bases between the two ends. Germline V gene sequence: CDR1 KGHSH, CDR2 LQKENI. The chain's CDR3 is CASSPSQDYGYTF. In DNA form, the CDR3 reads TGTGCCAGCTCACCGAGTCAGGACTATGGCTACACCTTC.

The rearrangement joins TRBV9 to TRBJ1-2; D may be TRBD1 (6 bases). In germline, CDR1 is SGDLS, CDR2 YYNGEE. Trimming removed 4 bases from V and 5 bases from J, with 18 bases in between. This CDR3 comprises 15 residues. CDR3 sequence (DNA): TGTGCCAGCAGCTCAAGACAGGAAATAAAGTATGGCTACACCTTC. Translated: CASSSRQEIKYGYTF.

The chain has TRBV7-6 and TRBJ2-1; the D is unclear. The germline V gene has CDR1 SGHVS and CDR2 FNYEAQ. The CDR3 spans 15 residues. V was trimmed by 2 bases and J by 7 bases, leaving 15 bases between them. The CDR3 region is CASSLLYSPGNEQFF. The CDR3 bases are TGTGCCAGCAGCTTATTATATTCCCCCGGGAATGAGCAGTTCTTC.

A single count supports this clone. The V call is TRBV19, the J call TRBJ2-6, with 10 bases fitting TRBD1. Losses at the gene ends were 2 bases for V and 3 bases for J; bases not matched to a gene: 10. There are 19 residues in the CDR3. Germline V CDR1 and CDR2: LNHDA, SQIVND (reference sequence). CDR3 region: CASSINLGTGVFGANVLTF. DNA for the CDR3: TGTGCCAGTAGTATAAACCTCGGGACAGGGGTTTTTGGGGCCAACGTCCTGACTTTC.

This rearrangement joins TRBV29-1 to TRBJ2-1, with D tentatively TRBD2 (6 bases). CDR3 size: 18 residues. Looked up from germline, CDR1 is SQVTM and CDR2 is ANQGSEA. V was pared by 1 base and J by 10 bases, with 29 bases between. The CDR3 nucleotides read TGCAGCGTTGAAGGCGGGAAACTTGTTGGAGTGGGAGTGTGGGAGCAGTTCTTC. Translated: CSVEGGKLVGVGVWEQFF.

This clone was picked up one time. The gene calls are TRBV11-1 and TRBJ2-2, with TRBD2 matching 13 bases. CDR1 is SGHAT, CDR2 FQDESV, per germline (reference sequence). V shed 2 bases and J 4 bases; nucleotides not matched to a gene: 4. This CDR3 region has 17 residues. The CDR3 DNA follows: TGTGCCAGCAGCTTATCTCGACTAGCGGGGGGCACCGGGGAGCTGTTTTTT. Protein: CASSLSRLAGGTGELFF.

As concerns this clone: Other DNA sequences in the same sample also yield this CDR3. This rearrangement joins TRBV5-4 to TRBJ1-1; 8 bases agree with TRBD1. Germline V gene sequence: CDR1 SGHNT, CDR2 YYREEE (reference sequence). Trimming cost V 5 bases and J 2 bases; bases outside gene matches: 5. The CDR3 sequence is 14 residues long. DNA of the CDR3: TGTGCCAGCAGTCCTGGACAGGGTAACACTGAAGCTTTCTTT. As protein: CASSPGQGNTEAFF.